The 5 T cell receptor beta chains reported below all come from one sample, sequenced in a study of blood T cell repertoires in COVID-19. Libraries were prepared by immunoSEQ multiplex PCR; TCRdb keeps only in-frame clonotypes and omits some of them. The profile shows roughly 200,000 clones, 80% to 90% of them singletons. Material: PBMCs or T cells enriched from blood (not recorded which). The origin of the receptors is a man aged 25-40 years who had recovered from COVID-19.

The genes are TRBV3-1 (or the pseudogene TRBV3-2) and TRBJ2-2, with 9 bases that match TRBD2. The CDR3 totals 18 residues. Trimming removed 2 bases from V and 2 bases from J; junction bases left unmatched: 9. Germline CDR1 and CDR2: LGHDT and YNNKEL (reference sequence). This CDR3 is CASSQIVRLAENTGELFF. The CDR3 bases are TGTGCCAGCAGCCAAATCGTCCGACTAGCGGAAAACACCGGGGAGCTGTTTTTT.

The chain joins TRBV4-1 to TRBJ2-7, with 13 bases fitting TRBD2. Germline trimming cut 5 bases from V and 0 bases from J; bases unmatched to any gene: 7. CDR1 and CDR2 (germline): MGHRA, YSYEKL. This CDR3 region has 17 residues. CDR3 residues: CASSKRLAGGNSYEQYF. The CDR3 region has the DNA TGCGCCAGCAGCAAGAGACTAGCGGGAGGTAACTCCTACGAGCAGTACTTC.

CDR3 protein: CASSPSGDSNQPQHF. CDR3 nucleotides: TGTGCCAGCAGCCCCTCAGGGGACAGCAATCAGCCCCAGCATTTT. The chain is built from TRBV3-1 (or the pseudogene TRBV3-2) and TRBJ1-5; maybe TRBD1 (6 bases). V was pared by 4 bases and J by 1 base, with 11 bases between. This CDR3 is 15 amino acids long. Germline CDR1 reads LGHDT; CDR2 reads YNNKEL (reference sequence).

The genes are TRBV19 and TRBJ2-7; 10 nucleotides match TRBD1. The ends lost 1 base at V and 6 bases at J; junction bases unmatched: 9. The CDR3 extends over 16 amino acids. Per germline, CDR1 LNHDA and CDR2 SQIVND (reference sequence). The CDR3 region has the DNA TGTGCCAGTAGTATAGGAGGAGGACAGGGGGACGGCGAGCAGTACTTC. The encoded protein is CASSIGGGQGDGEQYF. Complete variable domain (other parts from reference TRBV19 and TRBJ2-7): DGGITQSPKYLFRKEGQNVTLSCEQNLNHDAMYWYRQDPGQGLRLIYYSQIVNDFQKGDIAEGYSVSREKKESFPLTVTSAQKNPTAFYLCASSIGGGQGDGEQYFGPGTRLTVT.

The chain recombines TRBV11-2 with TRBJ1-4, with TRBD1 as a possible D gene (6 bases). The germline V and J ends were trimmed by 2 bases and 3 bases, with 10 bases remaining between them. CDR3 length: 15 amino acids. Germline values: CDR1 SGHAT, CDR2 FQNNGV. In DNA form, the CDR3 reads TGTGCCAGCAGCTTAATACAGGGCCCTAATGAAAAACTGTTTTTT. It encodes CASSLIQGPNEKLFF.